The T cell receptor beta chain described here comes from a study of T-cell reconstitution after alpha-beta-depleted transplantation in children. Trimming removed 3 bases at V and 4 bases at J, with 9 bases between. The CDR3 spans 14 residues. This clonotype came up many times. As it was prepared, the TCRbeta library received unique molecular identifiers. TCRdb processed the PCR reads anew with MiXCR; each CDR3 protein has one entry. The data show a few hundred thousand distinct CDR3 sequences, about 8.8% seen once. This specimen consisted of PBMCs from the stem cell graft donor, obtained from the stem cell graft. The TCR originated in a human donor who donated a stem cell graft to a child with SCID. V gene TRBV12-3 or TRBV12-4 combines with J gene TRBJ2-2; possibly TRBD2 for D (6 bases). The CDR3 sequence is CASSFQRVTGELFF. DNA for the CDR3: TGTGCCAGCAGTTTCCAGCGGGTCACCGGGGAGCTGTTTTTT.